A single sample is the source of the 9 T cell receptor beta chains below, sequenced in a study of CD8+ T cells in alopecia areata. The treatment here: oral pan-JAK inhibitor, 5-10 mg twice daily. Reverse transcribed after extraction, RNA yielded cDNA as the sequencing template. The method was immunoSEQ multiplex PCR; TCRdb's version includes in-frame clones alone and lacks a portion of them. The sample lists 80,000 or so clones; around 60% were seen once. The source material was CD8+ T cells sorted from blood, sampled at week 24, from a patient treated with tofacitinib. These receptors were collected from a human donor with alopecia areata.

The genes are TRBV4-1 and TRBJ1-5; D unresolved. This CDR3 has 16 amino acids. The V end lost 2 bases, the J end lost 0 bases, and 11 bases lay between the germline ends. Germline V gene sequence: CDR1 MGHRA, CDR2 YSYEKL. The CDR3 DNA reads TGCGCCAGCAGCCAAAGTTTCGCAGATAGCAATCAGCCCCAGCATTTT. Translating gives CASSQSFADSNQPQHF.

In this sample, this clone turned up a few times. Here the CDR3 reads CASSLLGEDYNEQFF. CDR3 bases: TGTGCCAGCAGTTTATTGGGGGAGGACTACAATGAGCAGTTCTTC. The chain couples TRBV27 to TRBJ2-1; D is perhaps TRBD2 (6 bases). The CDR3 runs to 15 residues. V lost 1 base and J lost 3, with 10 bases in between. Germline CDR1 reads MNHEY; CDR2 reads SMNVEV (reference sequence).

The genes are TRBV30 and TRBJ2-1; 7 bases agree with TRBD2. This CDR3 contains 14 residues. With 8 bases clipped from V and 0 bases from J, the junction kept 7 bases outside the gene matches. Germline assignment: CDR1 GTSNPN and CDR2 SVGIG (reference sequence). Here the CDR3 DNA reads TGTGCCCACGATGGCGGGAGCTCCTACAATGAGCAGTTCTTC. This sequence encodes CAHDGGSSYNEQFF.

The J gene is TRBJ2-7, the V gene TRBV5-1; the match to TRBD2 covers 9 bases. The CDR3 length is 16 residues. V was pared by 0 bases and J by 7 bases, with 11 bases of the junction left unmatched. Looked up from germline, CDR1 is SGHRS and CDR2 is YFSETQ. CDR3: CASSLGPGGRAVEQYF. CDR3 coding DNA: TGCGCCAGCAGCTTGGGCCCCGGCGGGAGGGCCGTGGAGCAGTACTTC.

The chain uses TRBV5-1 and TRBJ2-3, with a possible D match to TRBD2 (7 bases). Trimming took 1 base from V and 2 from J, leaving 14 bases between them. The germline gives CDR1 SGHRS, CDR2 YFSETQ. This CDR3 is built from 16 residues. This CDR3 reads CASSLSAGALTDTQYF. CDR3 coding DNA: TGCGCCAGCAGCTTGTCGGCGGGGGCCCTCACAGATACGCAGTATTTT.

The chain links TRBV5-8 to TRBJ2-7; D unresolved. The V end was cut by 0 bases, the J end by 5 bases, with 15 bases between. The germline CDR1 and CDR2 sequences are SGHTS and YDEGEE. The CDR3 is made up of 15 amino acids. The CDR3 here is CASSLGTDRWDEQYF. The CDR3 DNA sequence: TGTGCCAGCAGCTTGGGGACGGATAGGTGGGACGAGCAGTACTTC.

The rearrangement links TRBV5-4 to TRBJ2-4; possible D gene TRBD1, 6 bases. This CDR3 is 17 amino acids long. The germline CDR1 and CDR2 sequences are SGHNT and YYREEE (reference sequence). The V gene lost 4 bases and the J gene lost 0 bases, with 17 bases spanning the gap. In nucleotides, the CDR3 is TGTGCCAGCAGCCTGGCCGGGACACGGAGAGCCAAAAACATTCAGTACTTC. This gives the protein CASSLAGTRRAKNIQYF.

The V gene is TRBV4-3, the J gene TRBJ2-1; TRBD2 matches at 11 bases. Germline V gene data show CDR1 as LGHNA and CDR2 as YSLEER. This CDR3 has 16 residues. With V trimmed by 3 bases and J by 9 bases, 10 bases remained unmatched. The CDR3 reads CASSHAVAGGPGEQFF. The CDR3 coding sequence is TGCGCCAGCAGCCATGCAGTAGCGGGGGGGCCCGGTGAGCAGTTCTTC.

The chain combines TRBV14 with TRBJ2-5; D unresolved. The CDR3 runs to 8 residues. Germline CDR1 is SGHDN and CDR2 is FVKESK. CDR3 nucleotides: TGTGTCCCGGGGACCCAGTACTTC. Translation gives CVPGTQYF. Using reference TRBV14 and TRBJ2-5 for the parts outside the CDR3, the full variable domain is EAGVTQFPSHSVIEKGQTVTLRCDPISGHDNLYWYRRVMGKEIKFLLHFVKESKQDESGMPNNRFLAERTGGTYSTLKVQPAELEDSGVYFCVPGTQYFGPGTRLLVL.